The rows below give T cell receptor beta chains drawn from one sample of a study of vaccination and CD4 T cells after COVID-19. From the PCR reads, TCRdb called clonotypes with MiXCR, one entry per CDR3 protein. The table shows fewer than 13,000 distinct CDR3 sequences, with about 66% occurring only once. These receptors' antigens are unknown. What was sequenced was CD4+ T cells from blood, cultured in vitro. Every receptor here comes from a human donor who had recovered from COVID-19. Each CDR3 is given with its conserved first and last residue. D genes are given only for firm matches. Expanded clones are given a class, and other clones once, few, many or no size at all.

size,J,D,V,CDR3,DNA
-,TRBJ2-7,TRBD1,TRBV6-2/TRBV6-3,CASSYGTGNPYEQYF,TGTGCCAGCAGTTACGGGACAGGGAACCCCTACGAGCAGTACTTC
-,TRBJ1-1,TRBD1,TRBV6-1,CASSELWTGATEAFF,TGTGCCAGCAGTGAATTATGGACAGGGGCCACTGAAGCTTTCTTT
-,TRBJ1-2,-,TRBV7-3,CASSPEGGARYTF,TGTGCCAGCAGCCCCGAGGGGGGCGCCCGCTACACCTTC
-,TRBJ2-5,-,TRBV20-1,CSASTVGETQYF,TGCAGTGCCTCAACGGTAGGAGAGACCCAGTACTTC
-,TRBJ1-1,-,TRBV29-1,CSVRGLMNTEAFF,TGCAGCGTTCGAGGCCTAATGAACACTGAAGCTTTCTTT
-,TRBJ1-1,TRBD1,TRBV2,CASSEQRQGQAFF,TGTGCCAGCAGTGAACAGAGACAGGGTCAAGCTTTCTTT
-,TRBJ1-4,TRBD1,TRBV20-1,CSARRGTGGEKLFF,TGCAGTGCCCGCAGGGGGACGGGGGGTGAAAAACTGTTTTTT
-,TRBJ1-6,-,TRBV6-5,CASSSPRDSPLHF,TGTGCCAGCAGTTCTCCCAGGGATTCACCCCTCCACTTT
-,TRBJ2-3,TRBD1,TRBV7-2,CASSSGQGLFTDTQYF,TGTGCCAGCAGCTCCGGACAGGGTTTATTCACAGATACGCAGTATTTT
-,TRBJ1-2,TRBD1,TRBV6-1,CASSPGQGGKRGRGYTF,TGTGCCAGCAGCCCCGGACAGGGAGGGAAACGCGGAAGAGGCTACACCTTC
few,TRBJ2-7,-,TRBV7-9,CASSYQRLYEQYF,TGTGCCAGCAGCTATCAACGACTCTACGAGCAGTACTTC
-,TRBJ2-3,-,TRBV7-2,CASSGTTGGLVGTQYF,TGTGCCAGCAGCGGGACAACGGGAGGCTTGGTTGGTACGCAGTATTTT
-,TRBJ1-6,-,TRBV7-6,CASSTNTGTWHSPLHF,TGTGCCAGCAGCACAAACACCGGGACATGGCATTCACCCCTCCACTTT
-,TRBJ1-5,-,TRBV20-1,CSAPEVGPNQPQHF,TGCAGTGCTCCGGAGGTCGGTCCCAATCAGCCCCAGCATTTT
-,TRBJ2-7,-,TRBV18,CASSDQGYEQYF,TGTGCCAGCTCAGATCAGGGTTACGAGCAGTACTTC
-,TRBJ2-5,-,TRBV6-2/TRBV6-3,CASSYSNSEHGGRQETQYF,TGTGCCAGCAGTTACTCGAACTCGGAACATGGGGGCCGACAAGAGACCCAGTACTTC
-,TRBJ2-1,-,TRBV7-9,CASSSGSYNEQFF,TGTGCCAGCAGTTCCGGGAGTTACAATGAGCAGTTCTTC
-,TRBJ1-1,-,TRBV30,CAWSHPTVLNTEAFF,TGTGCCTGGAGTCACCCGACAGTTCTGAACACTGAAGCTTTCTTT
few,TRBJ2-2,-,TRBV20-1,CSAREPGPFTGELFF,TGCAGTGCTAGAGAGCCAGGACCTTTCACCGGGGAGCTGTTTTTT
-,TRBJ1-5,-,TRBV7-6,CASSPQLGGKGFYSNQPQHF,TGTGCCAGCAGCCCCCAGTTAGGGGGGAAAGGATTTTATAGCAATCAGCCCCAGCATTTT
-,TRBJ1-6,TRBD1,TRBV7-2,CASSPGGQGRSPLHF,TGTGCCAGCAGCCCGGGGGGACAGGGAAGGTCACCCCTCCACTTT
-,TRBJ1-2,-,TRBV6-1,CASRTDGSNYGYTF,TGTGCCAGCAGAACAGACGGATCTAACTATGGCTACACCTTC
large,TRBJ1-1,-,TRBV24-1,CATSSRGTEAFF,TGTGCCACCAGTAGCAGGGGCACTGAAGCTTTCTTT
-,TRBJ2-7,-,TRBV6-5,CASSYLSGTYEQYF,TGTGCCAGCAGTTACTTGTCAGGGACCTACGAGCAGTACTTC
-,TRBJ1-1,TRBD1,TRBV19,CASSLTGTGYTEAFF,TGTGCCAGTAGCCTAACCGGGACAGGGTACACTGAAGCTTTCTTT
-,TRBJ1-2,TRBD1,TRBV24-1,CATRDRGRGGYTF,TGTGCCACCCGGGACAGGGGGAGGGGAGGCTACACCTTC
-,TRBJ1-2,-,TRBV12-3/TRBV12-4,CASSLSRTNYGYTF,TGTGCCAGCAGTTTGAGCAGAACTAACTATGGCTACACCTTC
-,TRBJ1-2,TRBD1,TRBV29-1,CSVGPSRGINGYTF,TGCAGCGTTGGCCCCAGCAGGGGGATCAATGGCTACACCTTC
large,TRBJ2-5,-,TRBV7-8,CASSLYQQETQYF,TGTGCCAGCAGCTTATACCAGCAAGAGACCCAGTACTTC
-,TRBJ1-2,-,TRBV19,CASSSTGLGYTF,TGTGCCAGTAGCTCAACAGGCCTTGGCTACACCTTC
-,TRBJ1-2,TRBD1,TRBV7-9,CASSWRSGQGNYGYTF,TGTGCCAGCAGCTGGAGATCCGGACAGGGGAACTATGGCTACACCTTC
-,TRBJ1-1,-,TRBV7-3,CASSLGPGNTEAFF,TGTGCCAGCAGCTTAGGTCCAGGGAACACTGAAGCTTTCTTT
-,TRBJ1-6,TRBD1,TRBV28,CASRDRGGSPLHF,TGTGCCAGCAGGGACAGGGGTGGTTCACCCCTCCACTTT
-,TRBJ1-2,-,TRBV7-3,CASSDTGYGYTF,TGTGCCAGCAGCGACACAGGCTATGGCTACACCTTC
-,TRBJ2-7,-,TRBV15,CATSRGTALKQYF,TGTGCCACCAGCAGAGGGACAGCGTTAAAGCAGTACTTC
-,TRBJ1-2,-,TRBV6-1,CASSKSEGLHYGYTF,TGTGCCAGCAGTAAGTCTGAGGGCCTCCACTATGGCTACACCTTC
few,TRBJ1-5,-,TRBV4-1,CASSQGILETSQHF,TGCGCCAGCAGCCAGGGGATTCTCGAGACTTCCCAGCATTTT
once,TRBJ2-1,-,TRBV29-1,CSVGERRTSLGQFF,TGCAGCGTTGGGGAACGTAGGACCTCTTTGGGGCAGTTCTTC
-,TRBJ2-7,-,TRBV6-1,CASSAQRNYEQYF,TGTGCCAGCAGCGCACAAAGGAACTACGAGCAGTACTTC
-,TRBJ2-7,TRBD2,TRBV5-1,CASSPGGGPTYEQYF,TGCGCCAGCAGCCCCGGGGGGGGGCCGACCTACGAGCAGTACTTC